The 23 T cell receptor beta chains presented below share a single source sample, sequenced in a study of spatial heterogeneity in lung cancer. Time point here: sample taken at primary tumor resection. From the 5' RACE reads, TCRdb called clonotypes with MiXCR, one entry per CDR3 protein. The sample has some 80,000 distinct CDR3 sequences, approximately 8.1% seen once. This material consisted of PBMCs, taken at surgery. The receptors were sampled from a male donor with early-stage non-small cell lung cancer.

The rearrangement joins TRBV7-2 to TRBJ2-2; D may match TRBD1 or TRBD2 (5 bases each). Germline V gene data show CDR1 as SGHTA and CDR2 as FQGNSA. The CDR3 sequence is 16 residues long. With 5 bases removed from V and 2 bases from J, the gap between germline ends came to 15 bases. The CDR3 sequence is CASSPVQGANTGELFF. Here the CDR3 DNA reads TGTGCCAGCAGCCCCGTCCAGGGAGCCAACACCGGGGAGCTGTTTTTT.

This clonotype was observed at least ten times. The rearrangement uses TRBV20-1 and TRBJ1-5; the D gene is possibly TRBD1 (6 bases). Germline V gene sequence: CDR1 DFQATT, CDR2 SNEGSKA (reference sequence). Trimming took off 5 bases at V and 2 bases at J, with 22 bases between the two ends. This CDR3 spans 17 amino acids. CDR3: CSAPNPLQGLGNQPQHF. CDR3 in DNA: TGCAGTGCTCCCAATCCCCTACAGGGACTGGGCAATCAGCCCCAGCATTTT.

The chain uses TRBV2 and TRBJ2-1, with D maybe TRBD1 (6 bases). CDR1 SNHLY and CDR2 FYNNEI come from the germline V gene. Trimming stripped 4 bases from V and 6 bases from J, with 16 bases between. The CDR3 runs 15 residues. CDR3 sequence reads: CASSVQGRRVNEQFF. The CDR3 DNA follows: TGTGCCAGCAGTGTACAGGGCCGAAGGGTCAATGAGCAGTTCTTC.

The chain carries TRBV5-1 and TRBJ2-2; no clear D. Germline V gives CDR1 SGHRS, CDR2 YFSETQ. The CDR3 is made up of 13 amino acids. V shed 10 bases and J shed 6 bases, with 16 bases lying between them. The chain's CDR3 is CASAPMGAGELFF. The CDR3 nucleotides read TGCGCCTCGGCGCCTATGGGTGCCGGGGAGCTGTTTTTT. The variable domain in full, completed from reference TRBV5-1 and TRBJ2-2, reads KAGVTQTPRYLIKTRGQQVTLSCSPISGHRSVSWYQQTPGQGLQFLFEYFSETQRNKGNFPGRFSGRQFSNSRSEMNVSTLELGDSALYLCASAPMGAGELFFGEGSRLTVL.

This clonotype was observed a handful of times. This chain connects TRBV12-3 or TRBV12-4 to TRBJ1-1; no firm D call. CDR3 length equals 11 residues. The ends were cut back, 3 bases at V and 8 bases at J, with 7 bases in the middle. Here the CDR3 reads CASSFRLEAFF. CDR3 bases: TGTGCCAGCAGTTTCCGTCTAGAAGCTTTCTTT.

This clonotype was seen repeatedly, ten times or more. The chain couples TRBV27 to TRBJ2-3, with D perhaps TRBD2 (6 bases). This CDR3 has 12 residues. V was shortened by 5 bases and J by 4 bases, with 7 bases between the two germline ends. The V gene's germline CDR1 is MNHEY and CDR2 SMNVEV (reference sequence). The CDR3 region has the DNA TGTGCCAGCAGTCCGGGAGCAGATACGCAGTATTTT. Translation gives CASSPGADTQYF.

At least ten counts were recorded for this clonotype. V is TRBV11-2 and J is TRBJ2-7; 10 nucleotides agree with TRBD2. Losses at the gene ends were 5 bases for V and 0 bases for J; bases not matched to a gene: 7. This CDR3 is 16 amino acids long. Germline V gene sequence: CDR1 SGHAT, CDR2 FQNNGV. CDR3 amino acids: CASSPPGLAFSYEQYF. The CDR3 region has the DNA TGTGCCAGCAGCCCTCCGGGACTAGCGTTCTCCTACGAGCAGTACTTC. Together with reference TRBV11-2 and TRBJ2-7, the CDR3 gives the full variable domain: EAGVAQSPRYKIIEKRQSVAFWCNPISGHATLYWYQQILGQGPKLLIQFQNNGVVDDSQLPKDRFSAERLKGVDSTLKIQPAKLEDSAVYLCASSPPGLAFSYEQYFGPGTRLTVT.

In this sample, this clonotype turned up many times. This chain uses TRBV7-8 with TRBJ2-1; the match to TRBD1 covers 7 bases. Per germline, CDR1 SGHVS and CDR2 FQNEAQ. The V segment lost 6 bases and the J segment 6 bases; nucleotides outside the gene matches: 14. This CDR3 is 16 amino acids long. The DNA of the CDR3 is TGTGCCAGCAGTTTCTCCGGGACAGCTCTTGTCAATGAGCAGTTCTTC. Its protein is CASSFSGTALVNEQFF.

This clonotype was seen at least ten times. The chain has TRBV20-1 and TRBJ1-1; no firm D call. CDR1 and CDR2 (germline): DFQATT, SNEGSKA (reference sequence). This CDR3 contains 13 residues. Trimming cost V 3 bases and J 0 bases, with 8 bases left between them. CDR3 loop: CSASKFMNTEAFF. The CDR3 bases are TGCAGTGCTAGCAAGTTTATGAACACTGAAGCTTTCTTT.

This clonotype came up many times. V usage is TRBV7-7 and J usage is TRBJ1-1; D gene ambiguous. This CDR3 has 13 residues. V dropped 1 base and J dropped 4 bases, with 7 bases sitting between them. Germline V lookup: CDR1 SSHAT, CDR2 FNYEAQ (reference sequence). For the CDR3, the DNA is TGTGCCAGCAGCTTAGAGGTGAGCACTGAAGCTTTCTTT. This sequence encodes CASSLEVSTEAFF.

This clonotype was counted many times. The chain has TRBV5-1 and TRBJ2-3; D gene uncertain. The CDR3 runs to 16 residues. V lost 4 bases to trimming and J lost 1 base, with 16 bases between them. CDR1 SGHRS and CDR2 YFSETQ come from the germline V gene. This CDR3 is CASSHTGLTGTDTQYF. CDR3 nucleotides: TGCGCCAGCAGCCATACTGGCCTCACCGGCACAGATACGCAGTATTTT.

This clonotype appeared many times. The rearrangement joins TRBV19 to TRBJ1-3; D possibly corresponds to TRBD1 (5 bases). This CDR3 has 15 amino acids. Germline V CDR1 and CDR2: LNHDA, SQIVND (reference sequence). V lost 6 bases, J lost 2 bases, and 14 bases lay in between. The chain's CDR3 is CASSETGFPGNTIYF. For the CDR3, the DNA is TGTGCCAGTAGCGAAACAGGATTTCCTGGAAACACCATATATTTT.

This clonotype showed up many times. CDR3 residues: CASSHRLETDTQYF. CDR3 DNA sequence: TGTGCCAGCAGCCACAGACTAGAGACAGATACGCAGTATTTT. The chain is built from TRBV7-6 and TRBJ2-3; D might be TRBD2 (6 bases). V dropped 5 bases and J dropped 3 bases, with 12 bases sitting between them. The CDR3 is made up of 14 amino acids. Looked up from germline, CDR1 is SGHVS and CDR2 is FNYEAQ.

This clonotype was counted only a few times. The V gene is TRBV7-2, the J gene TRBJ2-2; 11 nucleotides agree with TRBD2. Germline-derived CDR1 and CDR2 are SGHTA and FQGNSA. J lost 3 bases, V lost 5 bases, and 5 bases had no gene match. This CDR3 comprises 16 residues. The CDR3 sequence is CASSPTSGSYTGELFF. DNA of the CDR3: TGTGCCAGCAGCCCCACTAGCGGGAGTTACACCGGGGAGCTGTTTTTT. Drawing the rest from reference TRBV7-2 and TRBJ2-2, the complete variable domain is GAGVSQSPSNKVTEKGKDVELRCDPISGHTALYWYRQSLGQGLEFLIYFQGNSAPDKSGLPSDRFSAERTGGSVSTLTIQRTQQEDSAVYLCASSPTSGSYTGELFFGEGSRLTVL.

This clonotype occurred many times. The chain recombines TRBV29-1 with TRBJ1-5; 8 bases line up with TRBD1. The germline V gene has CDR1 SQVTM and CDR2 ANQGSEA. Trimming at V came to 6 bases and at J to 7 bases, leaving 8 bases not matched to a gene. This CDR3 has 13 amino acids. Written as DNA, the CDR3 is TGCAGCGTGACGGACAGGGCAATGCAGCCCCAGCATTTT. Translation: CSVTDRAMQPQHF.

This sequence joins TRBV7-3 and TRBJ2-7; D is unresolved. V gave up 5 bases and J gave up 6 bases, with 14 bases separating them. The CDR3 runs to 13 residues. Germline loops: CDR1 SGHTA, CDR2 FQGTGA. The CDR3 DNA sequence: TGTGCCAGCAGCCCTAGTGTGGGTGGCGAGCAGTACTTC. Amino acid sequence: CASSPSVGGEQYF. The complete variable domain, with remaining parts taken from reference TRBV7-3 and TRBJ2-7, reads GAGVSQTPSNKVTEKGKYVELRCDPISGHTALYWYRQSLGQGPEFLIYFQGTGAADDSGLPNDRFFAVRPEGSVSTLKIQRTERGDSAVYLCASSPSVGGEQYFGPGTRLTVT.

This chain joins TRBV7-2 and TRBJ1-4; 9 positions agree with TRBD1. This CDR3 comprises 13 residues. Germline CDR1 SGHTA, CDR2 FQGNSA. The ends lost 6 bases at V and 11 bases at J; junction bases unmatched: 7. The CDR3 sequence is CASRVRDRDKLFF. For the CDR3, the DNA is TGTGCCAGCAGAGTTCGGGACAGGGATAAACTGTTTTTT.

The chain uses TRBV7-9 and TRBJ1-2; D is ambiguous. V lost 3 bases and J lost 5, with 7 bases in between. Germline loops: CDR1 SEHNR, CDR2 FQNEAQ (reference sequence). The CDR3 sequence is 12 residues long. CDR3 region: CASSFKDYGYTF. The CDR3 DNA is TGTGCCAGCAGCTTTAAGGATTATGGCTACACCTTC.

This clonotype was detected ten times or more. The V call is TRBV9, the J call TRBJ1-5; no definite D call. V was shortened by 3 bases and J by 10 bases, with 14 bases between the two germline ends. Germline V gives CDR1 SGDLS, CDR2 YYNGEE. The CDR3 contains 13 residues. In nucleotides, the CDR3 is TGTGCCAGCAGCGCCTCCCCAAGGGAACCCCAGCATTTT. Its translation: CASSASPREPQHF.

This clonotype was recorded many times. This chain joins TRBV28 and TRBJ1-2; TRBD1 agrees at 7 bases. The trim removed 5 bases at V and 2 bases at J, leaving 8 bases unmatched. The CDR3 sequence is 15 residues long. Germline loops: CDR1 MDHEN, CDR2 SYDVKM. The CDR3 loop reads CASSRPQGRNYGYTF. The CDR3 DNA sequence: TGTGCCAGCAGTCGGCCACAGGGGAGGAACTATGGCTACACCTTC.

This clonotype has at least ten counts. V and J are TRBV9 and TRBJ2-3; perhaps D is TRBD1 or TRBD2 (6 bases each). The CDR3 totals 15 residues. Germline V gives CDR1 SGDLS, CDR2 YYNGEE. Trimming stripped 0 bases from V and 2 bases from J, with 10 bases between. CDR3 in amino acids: CASSVEPGATDTQYF. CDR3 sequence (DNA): TGTGCCAGCAGCGTAGAGCCGGGGGCCACAGATACGCAGTATTTT.

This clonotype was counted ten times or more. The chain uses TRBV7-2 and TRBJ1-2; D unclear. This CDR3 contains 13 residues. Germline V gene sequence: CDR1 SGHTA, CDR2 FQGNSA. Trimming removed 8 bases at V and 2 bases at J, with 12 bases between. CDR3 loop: CASGRRINYGYTF. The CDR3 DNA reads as TGTGCCAGCGGGCGGAGGATCAACTATGGCTACACCTTC. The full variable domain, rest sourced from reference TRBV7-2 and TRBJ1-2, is GAGVSQSPSNKVTEKGKDVELRCDPISGHTALYWYRQSLGQGLEFLIYFQGNSAPDKSGLPSDRFSAERTGGSVSTLTIQRTQQEDSAVYLCASGRRINYGYTFGSGTRLTVV.

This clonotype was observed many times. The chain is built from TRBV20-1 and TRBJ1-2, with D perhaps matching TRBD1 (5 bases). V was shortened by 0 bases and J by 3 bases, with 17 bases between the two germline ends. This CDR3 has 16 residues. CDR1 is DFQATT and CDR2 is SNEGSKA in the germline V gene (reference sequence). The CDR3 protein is CSAREDSARSDYGYTF. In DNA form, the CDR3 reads TGCAGTGCTAGAGAAGACAGTGCCCGGTCAGACTATGGCTACACCTTC.